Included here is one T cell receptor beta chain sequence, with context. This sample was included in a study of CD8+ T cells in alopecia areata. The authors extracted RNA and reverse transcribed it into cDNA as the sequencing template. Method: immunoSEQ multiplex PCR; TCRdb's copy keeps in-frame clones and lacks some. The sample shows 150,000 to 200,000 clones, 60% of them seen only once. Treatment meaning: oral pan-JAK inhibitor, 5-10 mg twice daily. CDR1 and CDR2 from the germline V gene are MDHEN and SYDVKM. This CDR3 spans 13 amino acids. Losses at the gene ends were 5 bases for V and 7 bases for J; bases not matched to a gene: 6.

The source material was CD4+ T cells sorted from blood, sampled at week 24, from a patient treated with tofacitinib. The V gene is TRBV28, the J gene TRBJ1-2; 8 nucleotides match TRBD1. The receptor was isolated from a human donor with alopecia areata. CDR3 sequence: CASSLDRAGGYTF. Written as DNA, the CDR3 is TGTGCCAGCAGTCTGGACAGGGCTGGTGGCTACACCTTC.